These 32 T cell receptor beta chains were sequenced from one sample in a study of blood T cell repertoires in COVID-19. The method was immunoSEQ multiplex PCR; TCRdb's version includes in-frame clones alone and lacks a portion of them. Among some 350,000 clones, 90% were seen once, and the ten largest hold 6.5%. The sequenced sample consisted of peripheral blood. The source of these receptors is a young man with active or convalescent COVID-19.

The gene calls are TRBV3-1 (or the pseudogene TRBV3-2) and TRBJ1-5, with TRBD1 matching over 8 bases. Looked up from germline, CDR1 is LGHDT and CDR2 is YNNKEL (reference sequence). This CDR3 is built from 16 residues. V was pared by 2 bases and J by 7 bases, with 10 bases of the junction left unmatched. The CDR3 DNA reads TGTGCCAGCAGCCAAACAGGGGGAGGGGCTGGACAGCCCCAGCATTTT. The encoded protein is CASSQTGGGAGQPQHF.

This clone appeared a few times. The chain carries TRBV11-3 and TRBJ2-1; 9 bases line up with TRBD1. Per germline, CDR1 SGHNT and CDR2 YENEEA. With V trimmed by 5 bases and J by 7 bases, 9 bases remained unmatched. The length of the CDR3 is 15 residues. The CDR3 reads CASSPAGQGKNEQFF. The CDR3 bases are TGTGCCAGCAGCCCCGCGGGACAGGGCAAGAATGAGCAGTTCTTC.

This chain connects TRBV28 to TRBJ1-6, with TRBD1 as a possible D gene (5 bases). CDR1 and CDR2 from the germline V gene are MDHEN and SYDVKM. The CDR3 covers 17 residues. V lost 0 bases and J 6 bases, leaving 15 bases between the germline ends. CDR3 region: CASSLWGRGVGNSPLHF. In DNA, the CDR3 is TGTGCCAGCAGTTTATGGGGCCGGGGGGTAGGTAATTCACCCCTCCACTTT.

This chain links TRBV7-2 with TRBJ1-3; D perhaps matches TRBD1 (6 bases). This CDR3 spans 14 amino acids. Trimming removed 4 bases from V and 4 bases from J, with 11 bases in between. Looked up from germline, CDR1 is SGHTA and CDR2 is FQGNSA. CDR3 region: CASSSGHTGNTIYF. DNA of the CDR3: TGTGCCAGCAGCTCGGGACACACGGGAAACACCATATATTTT.

This chain joins TRBV7-9 and TRBJ1-5, with D possibly TRBD1 on 6 matching bases. Germline V gene lookup returns CDR1 SEHNR and CDR2 FQNEAQ (reference sequence). With 4 bases removed from V and 6 bases from J, the gap between germline ends came to 13 bases. The CDR3 has 14 residues. The CDR3 region has the DNA TGTGCCAGCAGCTCTATGGGGGGGGCTCAGCCCCAGCATTTT. It encodes CASSSMGGAQPQHF. Full variable domain (outside the CDR3, taken from reference TRBV7-9 and TRBJ1-5): DTGVSQNPRHKITKRGQNVTFRCDPISEHNRLYWYRQTLGQGPEFLTYFQNEAQLEKSRLLSDRFSAERPKGSFSTLEIQRTEQGDSAMYLCASSSMGGAQPQHFGDGTRLSIL.

This clone has only one observation. The chain employs TRBV10-3 and TRBJ1-2, with a weak D call TRBD1 (6 bases). Trimming shortened V by 5 bases and J by 0 bases, and 10 bases separated the two germline ends. This CDR3 has 14 residues. Germline-derived CDR1 and CDR2 are ENHRY and SYGVKD. CDR3: CAISPGTTNYGYTF. The CDR3, as DNA: TGTGCCATCAGTCCCGGGACAACTAACTATGGCTACACCTTC.

The V and J genes are TRBV7-8 and TRBJ2-7; D remains ambiguous. The CDR3 totals 14 residues. CDR1 and CDR2 from the germline V gene are SGHVS and FQNEAQ. V was cut by 1 base and J by 0 bases, with 7 bases left in between. The CDR3 nucleotides are TGTGCCAGCAGCTTAGGACTTAGCTCCTACGAGCAGTACTTC. Protein: CASSLGLSSYEQYF. Full variable domain (rest looked up from reference TRBV7-8 and TRBJ2-7): GAGVSQSPRYKVAKRGQDVALRCDPISGHVSLFWYQQALGQGPEFLTYFQNEAQLDKSGLPSDRFFAERPEGSVSTLKIQRTQQEDSAVYLCASSLGLSSYEQYFGPGTRLTVT.

This chain joins TRBV9 and TRBJ1-4, with 7 nucleotides matching TRBD1. With 4 bases clipped from V and 8 bases from J, the junction kept 8 bases outside the gene matches. Germline CDR1 and CDR2: SGDLS and YYNGEE. The CDR3 is 14 residues long. The CDR3 region is CASSPGTATEKLFF. The CDR3 coding sequence is TGTGCCAGCAGCCCAGGGACAGCAACAGAAAAACTGTTTTTT.

V gene TRBV2 combines with J gene TRBJ1-4; D gene unclear. The CDR3 is 15 residues long. Trimming pared 6 bases from V and 5 bases from J, leaving 16 bases between. Per the germline V gene, CDR1 is SNHLY and CDR2 is FYNNEI. Here the CDR3 reads CASRRWAGLNEKLFF. The CDR3, as DNA: TGTGCCAGCAGGCGATGGGCAGGTCTAAATGAAAAACTGTTTTTT. Using reference TRBV2 and TRBJ1-4 for the parts outside the CDR3, the full variable domain is EPEVTQTPSHQVTQMGQEVILRCVPISNHLYFYWYRQILGQKVEFLVSFYNNEISEKSEIFDDQFSVERPDGSNFTLKIRSTKLEDSAMYFCASRRWAGLNEKLFFGSGTQLSVL.

The rearrangement joins TRBV27 to TRBJ2-2; D uncertain. This CDR3 region has 15 residues. The germline V and J ends were trimmed by 2 bases and 1 base, with 8 bases remaining between them. The germline CDR1 and CDR2 sequences are MNHEY and SMNVEV (reference sequence). This chain's CDR3 is CASSLRVLNTGELFF. The CDR3 DNA is TGTGCCAGCAGTTTACGGGTGCTGAACACCGGGGAGCTGTTTTTT.

This chain links TRBV11-2 with TRBJ2-1, with a weak D call TRBD2 (7 bases). The CDR3 length is 17 residues. Germline assignment: CDR1 SGHAT and CDR2 FQNNGV. V lost 3 bases and J 3 bases, leaving 18 bases between the germline ends. CDR3 residues: CASSFEGGSVGYNEQFF. As DNA, the CDR3 is TGTGCCAGCAGCTTTGAGGGGGGGTCAGTTGGCTACAATGAGCAGTTCTTC. Using reference TRBV11-2 and TRBJ2-1 for the parts outside the CDR3, the full variable domain is EAGVAQSPRYKIIEKRQSVAFWCNPISGHATLYWYQQILGQGPKLLIQFQNNGVVDDSQLPKDRFSAERLKGVDSTLKIQPAKLEDSAVYLCASSFEGGSVGYNEQFFGPGTRLTVL.

This clone was observed once. The chain uses TRBV7-3 and TRBJ1-2; no clear D. The CDR3 loop spans 13 amino acids. Trimming removed 5 bases at V and 4 bases at J, with 11 bases between. Germline lookup yields CDR1 SGHTA and CDR2 FQGTGA. CDR3 amino acids: CASSQTISYGYTF. In nucleotides, the CDR3 is TGTGCCAGCAGCCAGACTATAAGCTATGGCTACACCTTC.

This clone was seen once. The genes are TRBV9 and TRBJ2-1; TRBD2 matches 13 bases. Trimming took 4 bases from V and 10 from J; bases not matched to a gene: 8. CDR1 is SGDLS, CDR2 YYNGEE, per germline. The CDR3 consists of 15 residues. CDR3 in DNA: TGTGCCAGCAGCCCGGGACTAGCGGGAACCCGCGAGCAGTTCTTC. Protein sequence: CASSPGLAGTREQFF. Full variable domain (remainder filled in from reference TRBV9 and TRBJ2-1): DSGVTQTPKHLITATGQRVTLRCSPRSGDLSVYWYQQSLDQGLQFLIQYYNGEERAKGNILERFSAQQFPDLHSELNLSSLELGDSALYFCASSPGLAGTREQFFGPGTRLTVL.

The chain links TRBV5-4 to TRBJ2-3; 12 nucleotides align to TRBD2. CDR3 length: 17 residues. J lost 2 bases, V lost 3 bases, and 7 bases had no gene match. Germline V gene sequence: CDR1 SGHNT, CDR2 YYREEE (reference sequence). CDR3 sequence: CASSSPGLAGPTDTQYF. Here the CDR3 DNA reads TGTGCCAGCAGCTCGCCGGGACTAGCGGGCCCCACAGATACGCAGTATTTT.

The rearrangement joins TRBV2 to TRBJ1-1, with TRBD1 matching 7 bases. V was clipped by 7 bases and J by 6 bases; unmatched bases: 8. The CDR3 runs 13 residues. Germline loops: CDR1 SNHLY, CDR2 FYNNEI. CDR3 coding DNA: TGTGCCAGCACTTCGACAGGGTATGCTGAAGCTTTCTTT. Its translation is CASTSTGYAEAFF.

This clone was seen once. The genes are TRBV2 and TRBJ2-7; no definite D call. V lost 6 bases, J lost 0 bases, and 3 bases lay in between. The CDR3 contains 11 residues. CDR1 is SNHLY and CDR2 is FYNNEI in the germline V gene. In DNA, the CDR3 is TGTGCCAGCAGCCTCTCCTACGAGCAGTACTTC. Translation gives CASSLSYEQYF.

The V call is TRBV11-1, the J call TRBJ1-5; D unresolved. CDR1 SGHAT and CDR2 FQDESV come from the germline V gene (reference sequence). The CDR3 has 13 amino acids. V was cut by 6 bases and J by 4 bases, with 10 bases left in between. CDR3 residues: CASSLTTNQPQHF. DNA of the CDR3: TGTGCCAGCAGTCTGACAACGAATCAGCCCCAGCATTTT.

The chain combines TRBV11-2 with TRBJ2-5; 7 positions match TRBD2. The CDR3 runs 14 residues. Losses at the gene ends were 4 bases for V and 2 bases for J; bases not matched to a gene: 4. Per germline, CDR1 SGHAT and CDR2 FQNNGV. The CDR3: CASSSPGGQETQYF. Written as DNA, the CDR3 is TGTGCCAGCAGCTCTCCCGGGGGGCAAGAGACCCAGTACTTC.

The chain uses TRBV28 and TRBJ1-5; D may be TRBD1 (5 bases). This CDR3 is 15 amino acids long. The V and J ends lost 5 bases and 6 bases respectively, with 17 bases between them. Germline assignment: CDR1 MDHEN and CDR2 SYDVKM. The CDR3 coding sequence is TGTGCCAGCAGTCAATCCCCAGGGATAGGTCAGCCCCAGCATTTT. It encodes CASSQSPGIGQPQHF.

J is TRBJ1-4 and V is TRBV5-1; D is unclear. The CDR3 has 16 residues. The germline V gene encodes CDR1 SGHRS and CDR2 YFSETQ. V lost 4 bases and J 0 bases, leaving 13 bases between the germline ends. In DNA, the CDR3 is TGCGCCAGCAGCCTAGCTCCCCGAGCAACTAATGAAAAACTGTTTTTT. The encoded protein is CASSLAPRATNEKLFF.

The chain employs TRBV7-3 and TRBJ2-3; 7 nucleotides agree with TRBD2. This CDR3 has 14 residues. Germline trimming cut 3 bases from V and 1 base from J; bases unmatched to any gene: 1. Germline V gene data show CDR1 as SGHTA and CDR2 as FQGTGA. The CDR3 region is CASSFGLGTDTQYF. Here the CDR3 DNA reads TGTGCCAGCAGCTTTGGACTAGGCACAGATACGCAGTATTTT.

The CDR3 loop reads CASSLDLNSRGGYTF. CDR3 nucleotides: TGTGCCAGCAGCTTAGATCTTAACAGTCGAGGGGGCTACACCTTC. The J gene is TRBJ1-2, the V gene TRBV11-2; D is undetermined. Germline assignment: CDR1 SGHAT and CDR2 FQNNGV. The CDR3 contains 15 residues. Trimming removed 0 bases from V and 8 bases from J, with 16 bases in between.

The chain uses TRBV6-5 and TRBJ1-1; D uncertain. Germline V gives CDR1 MNHEY, CDR2 SVGAGI. V was shortened by 0 bases and J by 7 bases, with 12 bases between the two germline ends. The CDR3 totals 14 residues. The CDR3: CASSYSRGKFEAFF. DNA of the CDR3: TGTGCCAGCAGTTACTCGAGAGGGAAATTTGAAGCTTTCTTT.

The chain links TRBV3-1 (or the pseudogene TRBV3-2) to TRBJ1-2; no definite D call. Between the trimmed V and J ends, which lost 4 bases and 5 bases, there was a span of 11 bases. This CDR3 contains 13 residues. Germline CDR1 is LGHDT and CDR2 is YNNKEL (reference sequence). The CDR3 protein is CASSPLPTYGYTF. The CDR3 coding sequence is TGTGCCAGCAGCCCACTCCCTACTTATGGCTACACCTTC.

The V and J genes are TRBV9 and TRBJ2-7; D may be TRBD1 (5 bases). V was trimmed by 0 bases and J by 3 bases, leaving 16 bases between them. Germline CDR1 and CDR2: SGDLS and YYNGEE. This CDR3 has 16 amino acids. CDR3 residues: CASSVEDRLGGYEQYF. In DNA form, the CDR3 reads TGTGCCAGCAGCGTAGAAGACAGATTGGGCGGCTACGAGCAGTACTTC.

V usage is TRBV28 and J usage is TRBJ1-2; TRBD1 matches 8 bases. V gave up 6 bases and J gave up 8 bases; unmatched junction bases: 14. Germline V gene data show CDR1 as MDHEN and CDR2 as SYDVKM. The CDR3 covers 15 residues. This chain's CDR3 is CASSKTSTGDRGYTF. In DNA, the CDR3 is TGTGCCAGCAGCAAGACCAGCACAGGGGACAGGGGCTACACCTTC.

The gene calls are TRBV24-1 and TRBJ1-4; 11 nucleotides match TRBD1. The trim removed 2 bases at V and 6 bases at J, leaving 1 base unmatched. This CDR3 has 15 residues. Germline V CDR1 and CDR2: KGHDR, SFDVKD. The chain's CDR3 is CATSDWTGGYEKLFF. CDR3 DNA: TGTGCCACCAGTGATTGGACAGGGGGCTATGAAAAACTGTTTTTT.

The chain is built from TRBV7-3 and TRBJ2-3; the match to TRBD1 covers 10 bases. Germline V lookup: CDR1 SGHTA, CDR2 FQGTGA. Trimming at V came to 5 bases and at J to 11 bases, leaving 4 bases not matched to a gene. CDR3 length equals 12 residues. Here the CDR3 reads CASSGDRGGQYF. The DNA for the CDR3 is TGTGCCAGCAGCGGGGACAGGGGTGGGCAGTATTTT.

This chain connects TRBV7-8 to TRBJ2-5; 12 bases are shared with TRBD1. The CDR3 length is 16 residues. Germline values: CDR1 SGHVS, CDR2 FQNEAQ. V gave up 5 bases and J gave up 5 bases; unmatched junction bases: 9. The CDR3 is CASSPGGQGARETQYF. The CDR3 coding sequence is TGTGCCAGCAGCCCTGGGGGACAGGGGGCGCGGGAGACCCAGTACTTC.

The V gene is TRBV3-1 (or the pseudogene TRBV3-2), the J gene TRBJ1-6, with D unresolved. Per the germline V gene, CDR1 is LGHDT and CDR2 is YNNKEL (reference sequence). The CDR3 totals 14 residues. The V and J ends lost 0 bases and 7 bases respectively, with 7 bases between them. The CDR3 loop is CASSQDHQNSPLHF. In DNA, the CDR3 is TGTGCCAGCAGCCAAGATCACCAGAATTCACCCCTCCACTTT.

J is TRBJ2-7 and V is TRBV5-6, with TRBD1 as a possible D gene (5 bases). CDR3 length: 16 residues. V shed 0 bases and J shed 4 bases, with 17 bases lying between them. CDR1 and CDR2 (germline): SGHDT, YYEEEE. The CDR3 is CASSLVLSAGMYEQYF. The CDR3 DNA is TGTGCCAGCAGCTTGGTGCTCTCAGCAGGGATGTACGAGCAGTACTTC. Using reference TRBV5-6 and TRBJ2-7 for the parts outside the CDR3, the full variable domain is DAGVTQSPTHLIKTRGQQVTLRCSPKSGHDTVSWYQQALGQGPQFIFQYYEEEERQRGNFPDRFSGHQFPNYSSELNVNALLLGDSALYLCASSLVLSAGMYEQYFGPGTRLTVT.

The chain couples TRBV28 to TRBJ2-7; a possible D gene is TRBD2 (5 bases). This CDR3 comprises 14 residues. V was cut by 6 bases and J by 0 bases, with 12 bases left in between. Germline lookup yields CDR1 MDHEN and CDR2 SYDVKM. The CDR3 bases are TGTGCCAGCAGACTACGGGGTAGCTCCTACGAGCAGTACTTC. Translation: CASRLRGSSYEQYF.